A selection of T cell receptor beta chains follows, all from one sample in a study of post-analysis software for immune sequencing data. One entry per CDR3 protein results from TCRdb running MiXCR on the PCR reads. The sample has around 260,000 distinct CDR3 sequences, 36% seen once. Sequences were obtained from blood. These receptors were obtained from a girl aged 10 to 17 with multiple sclerosis. CDR3s include the opening cysteine and the closing phenylalanine or tryptophan. The D gene is left open where the match is weak. Expanded clones get a size class; other rows say once, few or many, or leave the size out.

D gene	clone size	V gene	J gene	CDR3 protein	CDR3 DNA
-	-	TRBV21-1	TRBJ1-5	CASSIAQGRNQLQHF	TGTGCCAGCAGCATCGCGCAGGGGCGGAATCAGCTCCAGCATTTT
-	-	TRBV29-1	TRBJ1-2	CSVGAVVYGYTF	TGCAGCGTTGGGGCAGTAGTCTATGGCTACACCTTC
TRBD2	many	TRBV4-2	TRBJ2-1	CASSPRGSGSGRNEQFF	TGTGCCAGCAGCCCCAGGGGTAGCGGGAGTGGTAGAAATGAGCAGTTCTTC
-	few	TRBV6-1	TRBJ1-2	CASSVGRGGAGYGCTF	TGTGCCAGCAGTGTTGGGCGGGGGGGCGCCGGCTATGGCTGCACCTTC
-	few	TRBV7-9	TRBJ1-6	CASRTGNSPLHF	TGTGCCAGCAGAACAGGAAATTCACCCCTCCACTTT
-	many	TRBV12-3/TRBV12-4	TRBJ2-6	CASSLKSGANVLTF	TGTGCCAGCAGCCTAAAATCTGGGGCCAACGTCCTGACTTTC
-	few	TRBV5-1	TRBJ1-1	CASSGGDRLGHTEAFF	TGCGCCAGCAGCGGGGGTGACCGGTTGGGGCACACTGAAGCTTTCTTT
-	many	TRBV7-9	TRBJ2-3	CASSLDEGDTQYF	TGTGCCAGCAGCTTAGACGAGGGGGATACGCAGTATTTT
TRBD1	few	TRBV20-1	TRBJ1-2	CSAPWTGFYGYTF	TGCAGTGCCCCCTGGACAGGCTTCTATGGCTACACCTTC
-	many	TRBV20-1	TRBJ2-1	CSAEVGGGNNEQFF	TGCAGTGCCGAAGTAGGGGGGGGGAACAATGAGCAGTTCTTC
-	many	TRBV15	TRBJ2-6	CATSTRGTGANVLTF	TGTGCCACCAGTACCAGGGGTACTGGGGCCAACGTCCTGACTTTC
TRBD1	many	TRBV29-1	TRBJ2-5	CSVRQGASETQYF	TGCAGCGTGAGACAGGGGGCGAGTGAGACCCAGTACTTC
TRBD2	-	TRBV20-1	TRBJ2-1	CSASGGWVVDEQFF	TGCAGTGCTAGCGGGGGGTGGGTAGTCGATGAGCAGTTCTTC
TRBD2	many	TRBV5-1	TRBJ2-3	CASGWREMTDTQYF	TGCGCCAGTGGCTGGCGGGAGATGACAGATACGCAGTATTTT
TRBD1	few	TRBV3-1	TRBJ1-1	CASSLRTGHMNTEAFF	TGTGCCAGCAGCCTGCGGACAGGGCACATGAACACTGAAGCTTTCTTT